Sequencing of this T cell receptor (beta chain) was carried out in a study of preoperative IRX-2 immunotherapy in early breast cancer. Clones were sequenced by immunoSEQ multiplex PCR, and TCRdb holds only the in-frame ones, with some missing. The repertoire has approximately 27,000 clones, 81% of them found once; the top ten carry 1% to 1.5%. The sample's treatment: preoperative locoregional IRX-2 cytokine immunotherapy. Samples came from a phase Ib trial of preoperative locoregional IRX-2 cytokine immunotherapy. Germline-derived CDR1 and CDR2 are SGHRS and YFSETQ. The CDR3 length is 18 residues. V lost 0 bases and J lost 7, with 20 bases in between. This clone was recorded once.

This TCR derives from a human donor with breast cancer. V and J are TRBV5-1 and TRBJ1-6; TRBD1 is a possible D gene (5 bases). Sequenced material: lymph node tissue, taken after IRX-2 immunotherapy. The CDR3 region is CASSLGRQNPSSNSPLHF. CDR3 in DNA: TGCGCCAGCAGCTTGGGGCGACAGAATCCTAGTTCAAATTCACCCCTCCACTTT.